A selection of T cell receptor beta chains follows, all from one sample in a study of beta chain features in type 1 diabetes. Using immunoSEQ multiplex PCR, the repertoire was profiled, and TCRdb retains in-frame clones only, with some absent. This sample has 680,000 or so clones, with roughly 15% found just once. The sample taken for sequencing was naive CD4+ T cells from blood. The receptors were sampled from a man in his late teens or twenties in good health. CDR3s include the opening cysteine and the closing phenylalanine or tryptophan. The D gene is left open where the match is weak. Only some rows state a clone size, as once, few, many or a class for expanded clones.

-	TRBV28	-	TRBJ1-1	CASIPLDGVVGNTEAFF	TGTGCCAGCATTCCCCTAGACGGGGTGGTCGGGAACACTGAAGCTTTCTTT
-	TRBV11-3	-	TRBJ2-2	CASSNPDTGELFF	TGTGCCAGCAGCAACCCAGACACCGGGGAGCTGTTTTTT
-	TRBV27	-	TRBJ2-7	CASKRQGDHEQYF	TGTGCCAGCAAGCGGCAGGGCGACCACGAGCAGTACTTC
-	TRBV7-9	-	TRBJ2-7	CASSYGGTPSYEQYF	TGTGCCAGCAGCTACGGCGGGACACCTTCCTACGAGCAGTACTTC
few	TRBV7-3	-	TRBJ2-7	CASSEQGLYEQYF	TGTGCCAGCAGCGAACAGGGCCTCTACGAGCAGTACTTC
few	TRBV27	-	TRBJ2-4	CASSSPQIAKNIQYF	TGTGCCAGCAGTTCACCCCAGATAGCCAAAAACATTCAGTACTTC
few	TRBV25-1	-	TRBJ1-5	CASSEYDRNQPQHF	TGTGCCAGCAGTGAATACGACAGGAATCAGCCCCAGCATTTT
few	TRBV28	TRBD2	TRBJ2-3	CASSPAGVPADTQYF	TGTGCCAGCAGTCCCGCGGGGGTTCCGGCAGATACGCAGTATTTT
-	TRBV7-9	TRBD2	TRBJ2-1	CASSLTGTSDGYEQFF	TGTGCCAGCAGCTTAACAGGGACTAGCGATGGATATGAGCAGTTCTTC
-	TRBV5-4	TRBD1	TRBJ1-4	CASTRQGSNEKLFF	TGTGCCAGCACGCGACAGGGCAGTAATGAAAAACTGTTTTTT
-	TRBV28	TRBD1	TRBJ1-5	CASRAGTGANQPQHF	TGTGCCAGCAGAGCCGGGACAGGGGCCAATCAGCCCCAGCATTTT
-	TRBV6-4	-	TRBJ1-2	CASSDSTQRGYTF	TGTGCCAGCAGTGACTCAACCCAGCGGGGCTACACCTTC
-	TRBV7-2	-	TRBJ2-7	CASSLGQPYEQYF	TGTGCCAGCAGCTTAGGGCAGCCCTACGAGCAGTACTTC
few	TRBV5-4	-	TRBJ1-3	CASSLEAGRGNTIYF	TGTGCCAGCAGCTTGGAAGCGGGCCGCGGAAACACCATATATTTT
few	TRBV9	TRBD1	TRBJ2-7	CASSVGQGNYEQYF	TGTGCCAGCAGCGTTGGACAGGGAAACTACGAGCAGTACTTC
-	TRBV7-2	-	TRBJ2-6	CASIPGQTFSGANVLTF	TGTGCCAGCATCCCTGGACAGACCTTCTCTGGGGCCAACGTCCTGACTTTC
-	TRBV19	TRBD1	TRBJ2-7	CASGQGLYEQYF	TGTGCCAGTGGACAGGGCCTCTACGAGCAGTACTTC
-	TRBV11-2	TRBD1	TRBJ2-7	CASSLDSFRTGTYEQYF	TGTGCCAGCAGCTTAGATAGTTTCCGGACAGGGACCTACGAGCAGTACTTC
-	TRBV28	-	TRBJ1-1	CASSSLKSRPGVFF	TGTGCCAGCAGCTCCTTGAAGAGCCGTCCAGGGGTTTTCTTT
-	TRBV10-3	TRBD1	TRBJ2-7	CAISSGTGAYEQYF	TGTGCCATCAGCTCCGGGACAGGGGCCTACGAGCAGTACTTC
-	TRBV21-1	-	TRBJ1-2	CASSNEWDNYGYTF	TGTGCCAGCAGCAACGAATGGGACAACTATGGCTACACCTTC
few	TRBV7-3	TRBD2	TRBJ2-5	CASSLELAGTETQYF	TGTGCCAGCAGCTTAGAACTAGCGGGTACAGAGACCCAGTACTTC
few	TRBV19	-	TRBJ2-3	CASSIGVTQYF	TGTGCCAGTAGTATAGGAGTGACGCAGTATTTT
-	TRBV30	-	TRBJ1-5	CAWSVVSGGRNQPQHF	TGTGCCTGGAGTGTCGTCTCCGGGGGTCGAAATCAGCCCCAGCATTTT
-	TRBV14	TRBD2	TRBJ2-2	CASSQDLPSGTTGELFF	TGTGCCAGCAGCCAAGATCTGCCTAGCGGCACCACCGGGGAGCTGTTTTTT
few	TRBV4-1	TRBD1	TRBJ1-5	CASSQDPGQGYQPQHF	TGCGCCAGCAGCCAAGATCCGGGACAGGGGTATCAGCCCCAGCATTTT
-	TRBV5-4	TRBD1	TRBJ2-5	CASSRAGQGRRLQETQYF	TGTGCCAGCAGCCGAGCGGGACAGGGACGAAGATTACAAGAGACCCAGTACTTC
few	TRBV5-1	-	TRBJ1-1	CASSLNRMNTEAFF	TGCGCCAGCAGCTTGAACAGGATGAACACTGAAGCTTTCTTT
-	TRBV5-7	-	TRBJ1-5	CASSLHPGLGQPQHF	TGTGCCAGCAGCTTGCACCCAGGGCTAGGGCAGCCCCAGCATTTT
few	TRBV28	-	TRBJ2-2	CASSLARSDTGELFF	TGTGCCAGCAGTTTAGCCAGATCCGACACCGGGGAGCTGTTTTTT
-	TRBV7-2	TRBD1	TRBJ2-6	CASNRGSGANVLTF	TGTGCCAGCAACAGGGGTTCTGGGGCCAACGTCCTGACTTTC
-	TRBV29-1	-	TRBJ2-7	CRTGVKYEQYF	TGCAGGACGGGAGTGAAGTACGAGCAGTACTTC
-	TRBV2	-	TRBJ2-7	CASSEVGVGEQYF	TGTGCCAGCAGTGAGGTGGGGGTTGGCGAGCAGTACTTC
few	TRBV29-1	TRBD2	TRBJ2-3	CSVENWGGGLAGETDTQYF	TGCAGCGTTGAGAACTGGGGTGGTGGACTAGCGGGAGAAACAGATACGCAGTATTTT
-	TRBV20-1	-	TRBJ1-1	CSARDGEAFF	TGCAGTGCTAGAGACGGTGAAGCTTTCTTT
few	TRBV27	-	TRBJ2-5	CASSPRPTGFQETQYF	TGTGCCAGCAGTCCCCGCCCTACAGGGTTTCAAGAGACCCAGTACTTC
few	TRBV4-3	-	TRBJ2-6	CASSQDNVGSGANVLTF	TGCGCCAGCAGCCAAGATAACGTGGGATCTGGGGCCAACGTCCTGACTTTC
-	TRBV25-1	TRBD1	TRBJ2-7	CASSRDSPSAEQYF	TGTGCCAGCAGTCGGGACAGCCCCTCGGCCGAGCAGTACTTC
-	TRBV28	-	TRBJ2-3	CASSSTPAPQYF	TGTGCCAGCAGTTCAACACCGGCTCCTCAGTATTTT
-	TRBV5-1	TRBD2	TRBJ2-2	CASRNLAGGQNTGELFF	TGCGCCAGCAGAAACCTAGCGGGAGGGCAGAACACCGGGGAGCTGTTTTTT
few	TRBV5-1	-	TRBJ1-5	CASSLGQGGNQPQHF	TGCGCCAGCAGCTTAGGGCAGGGAGGCAATCAGCCCCAGCATTTT
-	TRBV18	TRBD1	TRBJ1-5	CASSPEGAGGQPQHF	TGTGCCAGCTCACCCGAGGGGGCTGGTGGTCAGCCCCAGCATTTT
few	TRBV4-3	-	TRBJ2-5	CASSQDLGTQYF	TGCGCCAGCAGCCAAGACCTGGGGACCCAGTACTTC
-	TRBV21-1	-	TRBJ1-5	CASSKRKTWPGINQPQHF	TGTGCCAGCAGCAAAAGGAAAACGTGGCCGGGCATTAATCAGCCCCAGCATTTT
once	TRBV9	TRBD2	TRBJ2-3	CASSRGLAGGTDTQYF	TGTGCCAGCAGCCGCGGACTAGCGGGAGGGACAGATACGCAGTATTTT
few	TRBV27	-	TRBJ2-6	CASSPARGSGANVLTF	TGTGCCAGCAGTCCAGCTAGGGGTTCTGGGGCCAACGTCCTGACTTTC
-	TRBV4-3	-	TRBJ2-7	CASSLQSDSSYEQYF	TGCGCCAGCAGCCTCCAGTCTGATTCCTCCTACGAGCAGTACTTC
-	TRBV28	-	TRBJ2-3	CASSFSIRAHSTDTQYF	TGTGCCAGCAGTTTCTCGATTAGGGCTCACAGCACAGATACGCAGTATTTT
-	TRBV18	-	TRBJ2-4	CASSPDAGAKNIQYF	TGTGCCAGCTCACCTGATGCAGGGGCCAAAAACATTCAGTACTTC
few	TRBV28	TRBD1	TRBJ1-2	CASTTGGGYGYTF	TGTGCCAGCACAACAGGGGGGGGCTATGGCTACACCTTC
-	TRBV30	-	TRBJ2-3	CAWSVKGGTDTQYF	TGTGCCTGGAGTGTAAAAGGGGGCACAGATACGCAGTATTTT
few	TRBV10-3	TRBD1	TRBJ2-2	CAISEKGQGNTGELFF	TGTGCCATCAGTGAGAAGGGACAGGGTAACACCGGGGAGCTGTTTTTT
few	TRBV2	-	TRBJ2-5	CASTRGPNQETQYF	TGTGCCAGCACCCGTGGGCCCAACCAAGAGACCCAGTACTTC
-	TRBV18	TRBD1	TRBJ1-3	CASSPGQGSSGNTIYF	TGTGCCAGCTCGCCGGGACAGGGTTCTTCTGGAAACACCATATATTTT
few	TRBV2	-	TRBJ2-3	CASSDSPGRRTDTQYF	TGTGCCAGCAGTGATTCTCCCGGGAGACGCACAGATACGCAGTATTTT
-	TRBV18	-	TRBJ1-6	CASSPGSRGYNSPLHF	TGTGCCAGCTCACCAGGGAGCCGAGGCTATAATTCACCCCTCCACTTT
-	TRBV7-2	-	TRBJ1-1	CACWVEGTEAFF	TGTGCCTGCTGGGTGGAGGGCACTGAAGCTTTCTTT
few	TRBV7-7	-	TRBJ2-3	CASSLVDSTDTQYF	TGTGCCAGCAGCTTAGTGGACAGCACAGATACGCAGTATTTT